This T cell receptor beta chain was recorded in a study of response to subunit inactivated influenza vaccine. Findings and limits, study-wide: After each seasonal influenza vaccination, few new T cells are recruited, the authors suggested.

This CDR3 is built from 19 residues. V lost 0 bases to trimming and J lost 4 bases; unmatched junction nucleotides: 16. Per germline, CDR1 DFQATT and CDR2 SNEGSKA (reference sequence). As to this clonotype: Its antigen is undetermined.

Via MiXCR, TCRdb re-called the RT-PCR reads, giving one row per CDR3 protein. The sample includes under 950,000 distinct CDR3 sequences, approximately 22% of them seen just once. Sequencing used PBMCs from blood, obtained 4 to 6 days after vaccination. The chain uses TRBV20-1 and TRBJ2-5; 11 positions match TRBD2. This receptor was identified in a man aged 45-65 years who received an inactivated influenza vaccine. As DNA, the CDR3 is TGCAGTGCTAGAGATCCCAAGGAGGGTAGCGGGGGGGTTGGAGAGACCCAGTACTTC. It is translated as CSARDPKEGSGGVGETQYF.